Below are 20 T cell receptor beta chains sequenced from a single sample in a study of blood T cell repertoires in COVID-19. Clones were sequenced by immunoSEQ multiplex PCR, and TCRdb holds only the in-frame ones, with some missing. Seen here are 100,000 to 150,000 clones, about four fifths observed once, and the top ten hold 17%. Sequences were obtained from peripheral blood. These receptor sequences come from a man aged 25 to 40 with COVID-19, enrolled during active disease.

The chain recombines TRBV2 with TRBJ2-2; D is possibly TRBD2 (5 bases). The CDR3 sequence is 14 residues long. The V and J ends lost 7 bases and 7 bases respectively, with 16 bases between them. CDR1 is SNHLY, CDR2 FYNNEI, per germline. Here the CDR3 DNA reads TGTGCCAGCAAAAGGACTTTCGGGTACGGGGAGCTGTTTTTT. This codes for CASKRTFGYGELFF.

The CDR3 DNA reads as TGTGCCAGCAGCTTAGACAGTTTTAATGAAAAACTGTTTTTT. Amino acid sequence: CASSLDSFNEKLFF. The chain is built from TRBV7-2 and TRBJ1-4; D not certain. V lost 1 base and J 4 bases, leaving 7 bases between the germline ends. The germline V gene has CDR1 SGHTA and CDR2 FQGNSA. The CDR3 totals 14 residues.

Only one count was recorded for this clone. The V call is TRBV6-2 or TRBV6-3, the J call TRBJ1-2, with TRBD1 matching over 8 bases. The germline V gene has CDR1 MNHEY and CDR2 SVGEGT. Germline trimming cut 4 bases from V and 6 bases from J; bases unmatched to any gene: 4. This CDR3 comprises 13 residues. The CDR3 loop is CASSFGQGDGYTF. For the CDR3, the DNA is TGTGCCAGCAGTTTCGGACAGGGAGATGGCTACACCTTC.

The J gene is TRBJ2-1, the V gene TRBV28, with a tentative D call TRBD2 (5 bases). Trimming shortened V by 2 bases and J by 4 bases, and 6 bases separated the two germline ends. Germline V gene data show CDR1 as MDHEN and CDR2 as SYDVKM. The length of the CDR3 is 13 residues. The CDR3, as DNA: TGTGCCAGCAGTTTAGGCGGGTACAATGAGCAGTTCTTC. Translated, it gives CASSLGGYNEQFF. The entire variable domain, with the rest obtained from reference TRBV28 and TRBJ2-1, is as follows: DVKVTQSSRYLVKRTGEKVFLECVQDMDHENMFWYRQDPGLGLRLIYFSYDVKMKEKGDIPEGYSVSREKKERFSLILESASTNQTSMYLCASSLGGYNEQFFGPGTRLTVL.

This clone is a singleton in its sample. The chain couples TRBV27 to TRBJ1-5, with 10 nucleotides matching TRBD1. Trimming took 8 bases from V and 4 from J; bases not matched to a gene: 14. There are 17 residues in the CDR3. Germline assignment: CDR1 MNHEY and CDR2 SMNVEV (reference sequence). This CDR3 is CASWAGTGVGVNQPQHF. CDR3 nucleotide sequence: TGTGCCAGCTGGGCCGGGACAGGGGTCGGAGTTAATCAGCCCCAGCATTTT.

This clone turned up a few times. This chain's CDR3 is CAIEEGTGLNGYTF. The CDR3 DNA is TGTGCCATCGAGGAGGGGACAGGACTTAATGGCTACACCTTC. The chain couples TRBV6-6 to TRBJ1-2, with 8 bases lining up with TRBD1. The CDR3 totals 14 residues. V lost 10 bases and J lost 6; bases outside the gene matches: 13. CDR1 and CDR2 (germline): MNHNY, SVGAGI (reference sequence).

Only one count was recorded for this clone. V gene TRBV10-1 combines with J gene TRBJ1-3; TRBD1 agrees at 7 bases. V lost 0 bases to trimming and J lost 3 bases; unmatched junction nucleotides: 8. CDR3 size: 17 residues. The V gene's germline CDR1 is WNHNN and CDR2 SYGVQD (reference sequence). The CDR3 loop reads CASSESWDRDLGNTIYF. Written as DNA, the CDR3 is TGCGCCAGCAGTGAGTCATGGGACAGAGATCTTGGAAACACCATATATTTT.

The V call is TRBV7-3, the J call TRBJ2-2, with 7 bases lining up with TRBD2. V lost 5 bases, J lost 2 bases, and 11 bases stayed unmatched. The CDR3 is made up of 17 amino acids. CDR1 and CDR2 from the germline V gene are SGHTA and FQGTGA. CDR3 region: CASSPTWASGNTGELFF. CDR3 nucleotide sequence: TGTGCCAGCAGCCCCACCTGGGCTAGCGGCAACACCGGGGAGCTGTTTTTT.

This clone was seen only a few times. This chain links TRBV4-2 with TRBJ2-1; D not resolved. V was clipped by 0 bases and J by 0 bases, with 6 bases between them. The germline gives CDR1 LGHNA, CDR2 YNFKEQ. This CDR3 is 15 amino acids long. The CDR3 sequence is CASSQDPGSYNEQFF. The CDR3 nucleotides read TGTGCCAGCAGCCAAGATCCGGGCTCCTACAATGAGCAGTTCTTC.

The chain recombines TRBV7-9 with TRBJ2-3; 9 nucleotides match TRBD2. The CDR3 length is 16 residues. CDR1 and CDR2 from the germline V gene are SEHNR and FQNEAQ (reference sequence). With V trimmed by 5 bases and J by 2 bases, 8 bases remained unmatched. The CDR3 DNA reads as TGTGCCAGCAGCCTCATGCGACTAGCGGCCACAGATACGCAGTATTTT. Translation: CASSLMRLAATDTQYF.

This rearrangement joins TRBV6-6 to TRBJ2-1, with D tentatively TRBD2 (6 bases). V lost 11 bases to trimming and J lost 0 bases, with 14 bases between them. CDR3 length: 14 amino acids. CDR1 and CDR2 (germline): MNHNY, SVGAGI (reference sequence). This CDR3 is CASNGGSSYNEQFF. The DNA for the CDR3 is TGTGCCTCAAATGGGGGGAGCTCCTACAATGAGCAGTTCTTC.

This chain connects TRBV5-1 to TRBJ1-4, with 7 bases fitting TRBD1. Germline lookup yields CDR1 SGHRS and CDR2 YFSETQ. CDR3 length: 15 amino acids. J gave up 11 bases and V 0 bases, and 10 bases lay outside the gene matches. Written as DNA, the CDR3 is TGCGCCAGCAGCTTGGTAGGGACAGAGAATCATAAACTGTTTTTT. Translated, it gives CASSLVGTENHKLFF.

This clone was observed at least ten times. The chain has TRBV6-4 and TRBJ2-1; the match to TRBD1 covers 7 bases. The CDR3 is 13 residues long. CDR1 is MRHNA and CDR2 is SNTAGT in the germline V gene. With V trimmed by 2 bases and J by 6 bases, 1 base remained unmatched. CDR3 protein: CASSDRDSNEQFF. The CDR3 DNA follows: TGTGCCAGCAGTGACCGGGACAGCAATGAGCAGTTCTTC.

The chain links TRBV7-6 to TRBJ2-1, with 15 bases identical to TRBD2. The CDR3 spans 20 residues. The J segment lost 4 bases and the V segment lost 6 bases, leaving 16 bases of the junction unmatched. Germline lookup yields CDR1 SGHVS and CDR2 FNYEAQ. CDR3 coding DNA: TGTGCCAGCAGGCCCTATCCGGGACTAGCGGGAGGCCCCCCTTACAATGAGCAGTTCTTC. It codes for CASRPYPGLAGGPPYNEQFF.

The chain links TRBV4-2 to TRBJ2-2; 8 bases are shared with TRBD2. Germline CDR1 and CDR2: LGHNA and YNFKEQ. The V segment lost 0 bases and the J segment 0 bases; nucleotides outside the gene matches: 12. The CDR3 runs 20 residues. CDR3 amino acids: CASSQDGTSGVETNTGELFF. The CDR3 coding sequence is TGTGCCAGCAGCCAAGATGGAACTAGCGGAGTAGAGACGAACACCGGGGAGCTGTTTTTT.

The chain recombines TRBV7-8 with TRBJ2-7; 8 bases line up with TRBD1. Per the germline V gene, CDR1 is SGHVS and CDR2 is FQNEAQ. The CDR3 has 15 amino acids. V gave up 2 bases and J gave up 2 bases; unmatched junction bases: 5. The CDR3 nucleotides are TGTGCCAGCAGCTTACCCGCAGGGGGCACCTACGAGCAGTACTTC. It translates to CASSLPAGGTYEQYF.

The chain employs TRBV7-8 and TRBJ2-7; 8 nucleotides align to TRBD2. There are 18 residues in the CDR3. Germline CDR1 and CDR2: SGHVS and FQNEAQ. V was clipped by 1 base and J by 2 bases; unmatched bases: 13. CDR3 sequence (DNA): TGTGCCAGCAGCTTAGGCGGAGCGGGAGAAGTTGAGGCCTACGAGCAGTACTTC. Amino acids: CASSLGGAGEVEAYEQYF.

The chain recombines TRBV28 with TRBJ1-2, with TRBD1 identical over 7 bases. The CDR3 length is 14 residues. Unmatched junction bases numbered 5, after V lost 6 bases and J lost 1 base. Germline V gene sequence: CDR1 MDHEN, CDR2 SYDVKM. The CDR3, as DNA: TGTGCCAGCAGCACGACAGGGAGTAACTATGGCTACACCTTC. Its translation: CASSTTGSNYGYTF.

This clone was detected once. The V and J genes are TRBV20-1 and TRBJ2-7, with D possibly matching TRBD2 (7 bases). This CDR3 spans 15 amino acids. The germline V gene has CDR1 DFQATT and CDR2 SNEGSKA (reference sequence). With 3 bases removed from V and 0 bases from J, the gap between germline ends came to 15 bases. The CDR3 region is CSASATGGGSYEQYF. Written as DNA, the CDR3 is TGCAGTGCTAGTGCTACGGGGGGCGGCTCCTACGAGCAGTACTTC.

The chain joins TRBV7-7 to TRBJ2-7; 11 bases are shared with TRBD1. The CDR3 extends over 17 amino acids. Germline V gene sequence: CDR1 SSHAT, CDR2 FNYEAQ (reference sequence). J was trimmed by 3 bases and V by 5 bases; bases with no gene match: 12. The CDR3 DNA reads as TGTGCCAGCAGCCCGGGACAGGGGGATTCCCACTGCTACGAGCAGTACTTC. Translating gives CASSPGQGDSHCYEQYF.